The rows below give T cell receptor beta chains drawn from one sample of a study of CD8 T cells in ankylosing spondylitis. TCRdb re-derived calls from the 5' RACE reads in MiXCR, one entry per CDR3 protein. The data contain 250,000 to 400,000 distinct CDR3 sequences, 11% of them singletons. Input material: blood, either unsorted or a sorted T cell fraction (not recorded which). The receptors come from a female donor with ankylosing spondylitis or in good health (not recorded which). CDR3s include the opening cysteine and the closing phenylalanine or tryptophan. A D gene is named only where the DNA matches it firmly. Clone size, where shown, is once, few, many, or a class for clones that have expanded.

j_gene: TRBJ2-1
v_gene: TRBV7-9
d_gene: -
abundance: few
CDR3aa: CASSSELTWGTGEQFF
CDR3nt: TGTGCCAGCAGCTCGGAGCTGACGTGGGGCACGGGTGAGCAGTTCTTC

j_gene: TRBJ2-7
v_gene: TRBV5-5
d_gene: -
abundance: -
CDR3aa: CASSLPDSAYEQYF
CDR3nt: TGTGCCAGCAGCTTGCCGGACAGCGCCTACGAGCAGTACTTC

j_gene: TRBJ2-5
v_gene: TRBV12-3/TRBV12-4
d_gene: -
abundance: many
CDR3aa: CASSFVETQYF
CDR3nt: TGTGCCAGCAGTTTCGTGGAGACCCAGTACTTC

j_gene: TRBJ2-1
v_gene: TRBV10-2
d_gene: TRBD1
abundance: many
CDR3aa: CASSRQGSYNEQFF
CDR3nt: TGCGCCAGCAGTAGACAGGGGTCCTACAATGAGCAGTTCTTC

j_gene: TRBJ2-7
v_gene: TRBV5-8
d_gene: -
abundance: -
CDR3aa: CASSLVRGHYEQYF
CDR3nt: TGTGCCAGCAGCTTGGTCCGCGGACATTACGAGCAGTACTTC

j_gene: TRBJ1-4
v_gene: TRBV20-1
d_gene: -
abundance: many
CDR3aa: CSAKMGAGGEKLFF
CDR3nt: TGCAGTGCTAAGATGGGTGCCGGTGGTGAAAAACTGTTTTTT

j_gene: TRBJ2-5
v_gene: TRBV20-1
d_gene: TRBD2
abundance: many
CDR3aa: CSARLAGKETQYF
CDR3nt: TGCAGTGCTCGACTAGCGGGAAAAGAGACCCAGTACTTC

j_gene: TRBJ1-5
v_gene: TRBV20-1
d_gene: TRBD1
abundance: many
CDR3aa: CSASPGTGNQPQHF
CDR3nt: TGCAGTGCGAGTCCCGGGACAGGCAATCAGCCCCAGCATTTT

j_gene: TRBJ2-1
v_gene: TRBV3-1
d_gene: -
abundance: many
CDR3aa: CATARGFLANEQFF
CDR3nt: TGTGCCACCGCGAGGGGTTTTTTGGCGAATGAGCAGTTCTTC

j_gene: TRBJ1-6
v_gene: TRBV5-1
d_gene: TRBD1
abundance: many
CDR3aa: CASSLGTGITNSPLHF
CDR3nt: TGCGCCAGCAGCTTGGGGACAGGGATAACTAATTCACCCCTCCACTTT

j_gene: TRBJ2-3
v_gene: TRBV29-1
d_gene: TRBD1
abundance: many
CDR3aa: CSVSRDRSDTQYF
CDR3nt: TGCAGCGTTAGCCGGGACAGGTCAGATACGCAGTATTTT

j_gene: TRBJ2-3
v_gene: TRBV13
d_gene: TRBD2
abundance: few
CDR3aa: CASSQRGGSTDTQYF
CDR3nt: TGTGCCAGCAGCCAGCGGGGCGGGAGCACAGATACGCAGTATTTT

j_gene: TRBJ2-7
v_gene: TRBV20-1
d_gene: -
abundance: many
CDR3aa: CSARKRLESYEQYF
CDR3nt: TGCAGTGCTAGAAAACGACTCGAATCCTACGAGCAGTACTTC

j_gene: TRBJ1-5
v_gene: TRBV28
d_gene: -
abundance: -
CDR3aa: CASRPLGSHPQHF
CDR3nt: TGTGCCAGCAGGCCCCTGGGCAGTCATCCCCAGCATTTT

j_gene: TRBJ2-1
v_gene: TRBV3-1
d_gene: TRBD2
abundance: many
CDR3aa: CASSQKNGGASFF
CDR3nt: TGTGCCAGCAGCCAAAAGAACGGGGGGGCCTCGTTCTTC

j_gene: TRBJ2-7
v_gene: TRBV20-1
d_gene: -
abundance: few
CDR3aa: CSATDTYEQYF
CDR3nt: TGCAGTGCTACGGACACCTACGAGCAGTACTTC

j_gene: TRBJ2-5
v_gene: TRBV6-1
d_gene: TRBD1
abundance: many
CDR3aa: CASRKGQNQETQYF
CDR3nt: TGTGCCAGCAGAAAGGGACAGAACCAAGAGACCCAGTACTTC

j_gene: TRBJ2-7
v_gene: TRBV5-1
d_gene: TRBD2
abundance: -
CDR3aa: CASSLGGRLANAYEQYF
CDR3nt: TGCGCCAGCAGCCTGGGAGGGAGGCTAGCGAATGCCTACGAGCAGTACTTC

j_gene: TRBJ2-3
v_gene: TRBV20-1
d_gene: TRBD2
abundance: -
CDR3aa: CSASPAGGIDTQYF
CDR3nt: TGCAGTGCTAGTCCTGCGGGGGGCATAGATACGCAGTATTTT

j_gene: TRBJ1-3
v_gene: TRBV12-3/TRBV12-4
d_gene: TRBD1
abundance: -
CDR3aa: CASSLQGAHSGNTIYF
CDR3nt: TGTGCCAGCAGTTTGCAGGGGGCTCACTCTGGAAACACCATATATTTT

j_gene: TRBJ1-6
v_gene: TRBV7-6
d_gene: TRBD1
abundance: many
CDR3aa: CASRRQGTSPLHF
CDR3nt: TGTGCCAGCCGGAGACAGGGAACTTCACCCCTCCACTTT

j_gene: TRBJ2-1
v_gene: TRBV24-1
d_gene: -
abundance: many
CDR3aa: CATSDGTVYNEQFF
CDR3nt: TGTGCCACCAGTGATGGTACAGTCTACAATGAGCAGTTCTTC

j_gene: TRBJ2-5
v_gene: TRBV20-1
d_gene: TRBD2
abundance: -
CDR3aa: CSARLAGGETQSF
CDR3nt: TGCAGTGCTCGACTAGCGGGTGGGGAGACCCAGTCCTTC

j_gene: TRBJ2-2
v_gene: TRBV15
d_gene: TRBD1
abundance: many
CDR3aa: CATSRDRFAGELFF
CDR3nt: TGTGCCACCAGCAGGGACAGGTTTGCCGGGGAGCTGTTTTTT

j_gene: TRBJ1-1
v_gene: TRBV5-1
d_gene: -
abundance: -
CDR3aa: CASSSDMNTEASF
CDR3nt: TGCGCCAGCAGCTCCGATATGAACACTGAAGCTTCCTTT

j_gene: TRBJ2-3
v_gene: TRBV6-5
d_gene: -
abundance: many
CDR3aa: CASSYSGFTDTQYF
CDR3nt: TGTGCCAGCAGTTACTCGGGCTTCACAGATACGCAGTATTTT

j_gene: TRBJ2-5
v_gene: TRBV6-5
d_gene: -
abundance: many
CDR3aa: CASSYDPLSAGRETQYF
CDR3nt: TGTGCCAGCAGTTACGATCCCCTCAGCGCCGGACGAGAGACCCAGTACTTC

j_gene: TRBJ2-5
v_gene: TRBV29-1
d_gene: TRBD2
abundance: few
CDR3aa: CSVGPSGTSGSVQYF
CDR3nt: TGCAGCGTTGGTCCATCCGGGACTAGCGGATCGGTCCAGTACTTC

j_gene: TRBJ2-7
v_gene: TRBV4-2
d_gene: -
abundance: -
CDR3aa: CASSQARAGASYEQYF
CDR3nt: TGTGCCAGCAGCCAGGCTCGGGCGGGGGCCTCCTACGAGCAGTACTTC

j_gene: TRBJ2-3
v_gene: TRBV27
d_gene: TRBD2
abundance: many
CDR3aa: CASTGTSRSRDTQYF
CDR3nt: TGTGCCAGCACCGGGACTAGTAGGTCCCGAGATACGCAGTATTTT

j_gene: TRBJ1-1
v_gene: TRBV12-3/TRBV12-4
d_gene: -
abundance: many
CDR3aa: CASSLSVSTGTEAFF
CDR3nt: TGTGCCAGCAGTTTATCTGTATCAACGGGGACTGAAGCTTTCTTT

j_gene: TRBJ2-1
v_gene: TRBV19
d_gene: -
abundance: -
CDR3aa: CASSSPGGGITYNEQFF
CDR3nt: TGTGCCAGTAGTTCCCCCGGAGGCGGCATAACCTACAATGAGCAGTTCTTC

j_gene: TRBJ2-1
v_gene: TRBV12-3/TRBV12-4
d_gene: -
abundance: many
CDR3aa: CASTLGGGGYNEQFF
CDR3nt: TGTGCCAGCACTCTGGGGGGAGGGGGTTACAATGAGCAGTTCTTC

j_gene: TRBJ2-2
v_gene: TRBV19
d_gene: -
abundance: -
CDR3aa: CASSIGQQNTGELFF
CDR3nt: TGTGCCAGTAGTATAGGGCAGCAAAACACCGGGGAGCTGTTTTTT

j_gene: TRBJ2-3
v_gene: TRBV20-1
d_gene: TRBD2
abundance: -
CDR3aa: CSASGRARNTDTQYF
CDR3nt: TGCAGTGCTAGCGGGAGGGCCCGTAACACAGATACGCAGTATTTT

j_gene: TRBJ2-1
v_gene: TRBV27
d_gene: -
abundance: -
CDR3aa: CASSLSNRVFYNEQFF
CDR3nt: TGTGCCAGCAGTTTATCGAACCGGGTCTTCTACAATGAGCAGTTCTTC